This entry lists 8 T cell receptor beta chains sequenced from one sample in a study of blood T cell repertoires in COVID-19. TCRdb keeps only in-frame clones here, not all; method: immunoSEQ multiplex PCR. This table holds roughly 200,000 clones, 65% to 90% found once. The material sequenced was peripheral blood. These TCRs come from a human donor in a cohort sampled during active COVID-19.

The chain is built from TRBV4-1 and TRBJ1-5, with a weak D call TRBD1 (5 bases). From germline, CDR1 is MGHRA and CDR2 YSYEKL. CDR3 length: 14 residues. V lost 3 bases to trimming and J lost 6 bases, with 12 bases between them. CDR3 nucleotide sequence: TGCGCCAGCAGCCAGTCAGGGTACGGTCAGCCCCAGCATTTT. Amino acids: CASSQSGYGQPQHF.

The J gene is TRBJ2-1, the V gene TRBV7-9, with TRBD2 matching 10 bases. The CDR3 is 15 amino acids. Germline loops: CDR1 SEHNR, CDR2 FQNEAQ (reference sequence). V shed 6 bases, J shed 6 bases, and the junction held 8 bases outside the gene matches. CDR3: CASSPLAGVRNEQFF. In nucleotides, the CDR3 is TGTGCCAGCAGTCCGCTAGCGGGAGTCCGCAATGAGCAGTTCTTC.

In its sample, this clone was seen once. The chain employs TRBV19 and TRBJ2-3, with 12 bases identical to TRBD2. Germline values: CDR1 LNHDA, CDR2 SQIVND (reference sequence). The CDR3 extends over 14 amino acids. V gave up 5 bases and J gave up 6 bases; unmatched junction bases: 3. The CDR3 nucleotides are TGTGCCAGTAGTCGGACTAGCGGGATGGATACGCAGTATTTT. This encodes CASSRTSGMDTQYF.

The V call is TRBV15, the J call TRBJ2-7; no definite D call. The length of the CDR3 is 14 residues. Germline assignment: CDR1 LNHNV and CDR2 YYDKDF (reference sequence). V gave up 1 base and J gave up 2 bases, with 9 bases separating them. The CDR3 reads CATSRVNGPYEQYF. The DNA for the CDR3 is TGTGCCACCAGCAGAGTTAATGGGCCCTACGAGCAGTACTTC.

This rearrangement joins TRBV28 to TRBJ2-7, with D perhaps TRBD2 (5 bases). Germline V gene lookup returns CDR1 MDHEN and CDR2 SYDVKM. This CDR3 has 17 residues. Trimming left V 3 bases short and J 0 bases short, with 18 bases between. CDR3 protein: CASSFTTLGVASYEQYF. CDR3 bases: TGTGCCAGCAGTTTTACGACTCTCGGGGTAGCCTCCTACGAGCAGTACTTC.

The V call is TRBV5-4, the J call TRBJ2-1; TRBD2 agrees at 7 bases. Germline V gives CDR1 SGHNT, CDR2 YYREEE (reference sequence). The V and J ends lost 0 bases and 6 bases, in that order; junction bases with no gene match: 9. This CDR3 is 16 amino acids long. DNA for the CDR3: TGTGCCAGCAGCTTGGTGGTGGCGGGGGTGGTCAATGAGCAGTTCTTC. Protein: CASSLVVAGVVNEQFF.

CDR3 loop: CASSLAYSAFF. Here the CDR3 DNA reads TGTGCCAGCAGCTTAGCGTATTCAGCTTTCTTT. This chain uses TRBV7-2 with TRBJ1-1; D ambiguous. CDR1 is SGHTA and CDR2 is FQGNSA in the germline V gene. The CDR3 spans 11 residues. Trimming pared 0 bases from V and 10 bases from J, leaving 6 bases between.

The chain joins TRBV28 to TRBJ1-1; D is ambiguous. Germline V gene lookup returns CDR1 MDHEN and CDR2 SYDVKM. The V end was cut by 5 bases, the J end by 5 bases, with 15 bases between. This CDR3 has 14 amino acids. In DNA, the CDR3 is TGTGCCAGCAGTACCAGGTGGCGGAGGACTGAAGCTTTCTTT. Amino acid sequence: CASSTRWRRTEAFF.